This TCR beta chain originates from a study of vaccination effects on CD4 cells after COVID-19. This clone was observed a handful of times. The antigen remains unidentified. Subsequent to roughly 9 days of culture, CD4+ T cells were isolated. Each participant received a vaccine that was either BNT162b2 or mRNA-1273, given as two doses. TCRdb's copy holds only in-frame clones and misses some; the assay was immunoSEQ multiplex PCR. The table shows 42,000 or so clones, with approximately 70% occurring only once. With 6 bases clipped from V and 4 bases from J, the junction kept 7 bases outside the gene matches. Germline CDR1 and CDR2: LGHDT and YNNKEL (reference sequence). The CDR3 totals 14 residues.

The rearrangement links TRBV3-1 (or the pseudogene TRBV3-2) to TRBJ1-2; 8 positions agree with TRBD1. The sample here was CD4+ T cells from PBMCs cultured without peptide, taken after COVID-19 vaccination. This receptor was identified in a human donor who received a COVID-19 vaccine. CDR3 in amino acids: CASRDRGGGYGYTF. The CDR3 coding sequence is TGTGCCAGCAGAGACAGGGGCGGGGGCTATGGCTACACCTTC.